Below, one T cell receptor (beta chain) is given with its context. What it binds is not known. This entry belongs to a study of vaccination and CD4 T cells after COVID-19. The treatment is: roughly ten-day PBMC culture with coronavirus spike peptide pools or control peptides (ViraFEST assay). With the Oncomine TCR Beta short-read assay, DNA from cultured CD4+ T cells was sequenced. TCRdb reprocessed the PCR reads with MiXCR, giving one entry per CDR3 protein. This table holds just under 2,000 distinct CDR3 sequences, roughly two thirds found once. The source of this sequence is a human donor who had recovered from COVID-19. Sequencing used CD4+ T cells from blood, cultured in vitro, obtained after SARS-CoV-2 vaccination.

The CDR3 sequence: CSVVPSGRYETQYF. CDR3 bases: TGCAGCGTTGTGCCTAGCGGGAGATATGAGACCCAGTACTTC. This sequence joins TRBV29-1 and TRBJ2-5; 10 bases agree with TRBD2. Germline CDR1 reads SQVTM; CDR2 reads ANQGSEA. The CDR3 is 14 residues long. Trimming removed 4 bases from V and 5 bases from J; junction bases left unmatched: 7.